The clone carrying this T cell receptor beta chain was picked up a small number of times. Its antigen remains unknown. This entry belongs to a study of T cell clonotyping in hematopoietic cell transplantation. The CDR3 runs 15 residues. Trimming took off 2 bases at V and 4 bases at J, with 14 bases between the two ends. CDR1 and CDR2 from the germline V gene are WSHSY and SAAADI. Sequenced by immunoSEQ multiplex PCR; TCRdb stores in-frame clones only, minus some. The table records about 4,600 clones, 65% to 80% of them present only once. Notes on the study in general: After transplant, recipient diversity fell while pathologically expanded clonotypes grew through day 180. Higher Inverse Simpson Index values in graft donor and pretransplant recipient predicted broader posttransplant TCR diversity.

This material consisted of peripheral blood mononuclear cells, taken 100 days after allogeneic stem cell transplant. The clonotype was recovered from a female patient aged 50 to 65 who had an allogeneic stem cell transplant from an unrelated donor, so the T cells may come from the graft donor. Some clones in this sample may be carry-over from other donors' samples. The rearrangement links TRBV10-2 to TRBJ1-2; D unclear. CDR3 nucleotide sequence: TGCGCCAGCAGTGAGGGCGCGGGTTTTGGCTATGGCTACACCTTC. Protein sequence: CASSEGAGFGYGYTF.